The 27 T cell receptor beta chains in this list originate from one sample, sequenced in a study of blood T cell repertoires in COVID-19. Using immunoSEQ multiplex PCR, the repertoire was profiled, and TCRdb retains in-frame clones only, with some absent. The data show 120,000 to 150,000 clones, less than 90% seen once. The sequenced material came from peripheral blood. Receptors were obtained from a human donor in a cohort sampled during active COVID-19.

The chain links TRBV7-2 to TRBJ2-7; 12 nucleotides line up with TRBD1. CDR1 is SGHTA and CDR2 is FQGNSA in the germline V gene. Trimming at V came to 1 base and at J to 4 bases, leaving 5 bases not matched to a gene. The length of the CDR3 is 16 residues. The CDR3 here is CASSLGGTGGLYEQYF. As DNA, the CDR3 is TGTGCCAGCAGCTTAGGGGGGACAGGGGGCTTGTACGAGCAGTACTTC.

The chain has TRBV7-2 and TRBJ1-5; D is undetermined. CDR3 size: 14 residues. The germline V and J ends were trimmed by 3 bases and 7 bases, with 13 bases remaining between them. The germline V gene has CDR1 SGHTA and CDR2 FQGNSA. The CDR3 here is CASSFSDPGQPQHF. CDR3 in DNA: TGTGCCAGCAGCTTCTCGGACCCGGGGCAGCCCCAGCATTTT.

This clone was detected only once. This rearrangement joins TRBV10-3 to TRBJ1-6, with D tentatively TRBD1 (5 bases). V lost 6 bases and J lost 10, with 16 bases in between. The germline V gene has CDR1 ENHRY and CDR2 SYGVKD. There are 14 residues in the CDR3. CDR3 DNA sequence: TGTGCCATCAGGAAAGGGCAGGGTGTGTCACCCCTCCACTTT. Residues: CAIRKGQGVSPLHF.

The chain combines TRBV18 with TRBJ2-3, with 12 bases that match TRBD2. With 8 bases clipped from V and 4 bases from J, the junction kept 1 base outside the gene matches. Germline lookup yields CDR1 KGHSH and CDR2 LQKENI. This CDR3 region has 13 residues. The CDR3 DNA is TGTGCCAGCAGACTAGCGGGAGCAGATACGCAGTATTTT. Residues: CASRLAGADTQYF.

J is TRBJ2-1 and V is TRBV9, with 8 bases aligning to TRBD1. The CDR3 is made up of 15 amino acids. Germline CDR1 reads SGDLS; CDR2 reads YYNGEE. V shed 3 bases, J shed 4 bases, and the junction held 6 bases outside the gene matches. The CDR3 nucleotides are TGTGCCAGCAGCGGAGGACAGGGACCTTACAATGAGCAGTTCTTC. Translation gives CASSGGQGPYNEQFF.

V gene TRBV4-1 combines with J gene TRBJ2-6, with 10 bases matching TRBD1. Germline V gene sequence: CDR1 MGHRA, CDR2 YSYEKL. J was trimmed by 3 bases and V by 2 bases; bases with no gene match: 4. The CDR3 sequence is 17 residues long. This CDR3 is CASSQPTGGFGANVLTF. In nucleotides, the CDR3 is TGCGCCAGCAGCCAACCGACAGGGGGCTTTGGGGCCAACGTCCTGACTTTC.

V gene TRBV19 combines with J gene TRBJ2-3; 14 bases map to TRBD2. V lost 2 bases and J lost 6; bases outside the gene matches: 7. This CDR3 has 17 residues. In germline, CDR1 is LNHDA, CDR2 SQIVND (reference sequence). CDR3 bases: TGTGCCAGTAGTATATCGACTAGCGGGGGGGCGAGGGATACGCAGTATTTT. Protein product: CASSISTSGGARDTQYF. Full variable domain (outside the CDR3, taken from reference TRBV19 and TRBJ2-3): DGGITQSPKYLFRKEGQNVTLSCEQNLNHDAMYWYRQDPGQGLRLIYYSQIVNDFQKGDIAEGYSVSREKKESFPLTVTSAQKNPTAFYLCASSISTSGGARDTQYFGPGTRLTVL.

The CDR3, as DNA: TGTGCCAGTAGGGACAGGGGGTGGAGCAATCAGCCCCAGCATTTT. Its translation: CASRDRGWSNQPQHF. The chain has TRBV19 and TRBJ1-5; 10 nucleotides agree with TRBD1. The V and J ends lost 6 bases and 1 base, in that order; junction bases with no gene match: 3. The CDR3 contains 15 residues. Germline values: CDR1 LNHDA, CDR2 SQIVND (reference sequence).

The V call is TRBV23-1, the J call TRBJ1-1; D may be TRBD1 (6 bases). TRBV23-1 is marked as an open reading frame, function uncertain. The CDR3 sequence is 17 residues long. Trimming stripped 0 bases from V and 6 bases from J, with 20 bases between. The CDR3 DNA reads as TGCGCCAGCAGTCAATCTCCCTCCCTAACAGGGACCCCTGAAGCTTTCTTT. It encodes CASSQSPSLTGTPEAFF.

CDR3 amino acids: CASSPSGKIAGGFEQYF. The DNA of the CDR3 is TGTGCCAGCTCACCAAGTGGTAAGATAGCGGGGGGATTCGAGCAGTACTTC. The gene calls are TRBV18 and TRBJ2-7; the match to TRBD2 covers 10 bases. This CDR3 is built from 17 residues. Germline V CDR1 and CDR2: KGHSH, LQKENI. V lost 2 bases, J lost 6 bases, and 13 bases stayed unmatched.

V usage is TRBV7-8 and J usage is TRBJ1-2, with 9 positions matching TRBD1. Germline V gene data show CDR1 as SGHVS and CDR2 as FQNEAQ. The CDR3 covers 14 residues. The V and J ends lost 3 bases and 3 bases, in that order; junction bases with no gene match: 2. The CDR3 protein is CASSFTGGDYGYTF. DNA of the CDR3: TGTGCCAGCAGCTTTACAGGGGGCGACTATGGCTACACCTTC.

The V call is TRBV18, the J call TRBJ1-1; no definite D call. The CDR3 totals 12 residues. Germline lookup yields CDR1 KGHSH and CDR2 LQKENI. Trimming pared 3 bases from V and 1 base from J, leaving 3 bases between. CDR3 sequence (DNA): TGTGCCAGCTCACCTAAGAACACTGAAGCTTTCTTT. This sequence encodes CASSPKNTEAFF. Variable domain in full (rest from reference TRBV18 and TRBJ1-1): NAGVMQNPRHLVRRRGQEARLRCSPMKGHSHVYWYRQLPEEGLKFMVYLQKENIIDESGMPKERFSAEFPKEGPSILRIQQVVRGDSAAYFCASSPKNTEAFFGQGTRLTVV.

The CDR3 here is CASSTTLSRDSPLHF. CDR3 nucleotide sequence: TGTGCCAGCTCGACCACCCTGTCTCGGGATTCACCCCTCCACTTT. The chain is built from TRBV18 and TRBJ1-6; no definite D call. This CDR3 has 15 amino acids. Germline CDR1 is KGHSH and CDR2 is LQKENI. V lost 6 bases and J 8 bases, leaving 17 bases between the germline ends.

J is TRBJ1-4 and V is TRBV30, with 7 positions matching TRBD1. Germline assignment: CDR1 GTSNPN and CDR2 SVGIG (reference sequence). The CDR3 covers 14 residues. V trimming: 7 bases; J trimming: 8 bases; junction bases outside the gene matches: 13. CDR3 in amino acids: CASHRDSLGEKLFF. Written as DNA, the CDR3 is TGTGCCTCCCATCGGGACAGCCTAGGGGAAAAACTGTTTTTT.

This chain connects TRBV2 to TRBJ1-4, with TRBD1 as a possible D gene (5 bases). CDR1 and CDR2 (germline): SNHLY, FYNNEI. Trimming took 6 bases from V and 7 from J, leaving 18 bases between them. CDR3 size: 15 residues. CDR3 coding DNA: TGTGCCAGCAGCGCAGACAGCGCCGGGGGTGAAAAACTGTTTTTT. Translated: CASSADSAGGEKLFF. The entire variable domain, with the rest obtained from reference TRBV2 and TRBJ1-4, is as follows: EPEVTQTPSHQVTQMGQEVILRCVPISNHLYFYWYRQILGQKVEFLVSFYNNEISEKSEIFDDQFSVERPDGSNFTLKIRSTKLEDSAMYFCASSADSAGGEKLFFGSGTQLSVL.

The chain employs TRBV19 and TRBJ2-7; D perhaps matches TRBD2 (5 bases). V lost 9 bases, J lost 0 bases, and 6 bases lay in between. The CDR3 runs 11 residues. Per the germline V gene, CDR1 is LNHDA and CDR2 is SQIVND (reference sequence). CDR3 sequence reads: CASGVSYEQYF. Here the CDR3 DNA reads TGTGCCAGCGGGGTCTCCTACGAGCAGTACTTC.

V and J are TRBV18 and TRBJ1-1; TRBD1 matches 7 bases. The CDR3 totals 14 residues. J lost 1 base, V lost 5 bases, and 4 bases had no gene match. Germline CDR1 and CDR2: KGHSH and LQKENI. The CDR3 sequence: CASSRDRQNTEAFF. For the CDR3, the DNA is TGTGCCAGCTCAAGGGACAGACAGAACACTGAAGCTTTCTTT.

This chain connects TRBV9 to TRBJ2-7; 7 bases are a match to TRBD1. With 2 bases clipped from V and 6 bases from J, the junction kept 14 bases outside the gene matches. Germline V gives CDR1 SGDLS, CDR2 YYNGEE. This CDR3 region has 16 residues. The CDR3 protein is CASSVAAGTASSEQYF. The CDR3 DNA follows: TGTGCCAGCAGCGTCGCCGCCGGGACAGCCTCTTCCGAGCAGTACTTC.

The chain combines TRBV5-1 with TRBJ1-2; TRBD1 might be the D (6 bases). The CDR3 has 14 amino acids. The ends were cut back, 6 bases at V and 3 bases at J, with 15 bases in the middle. Germline assignment: CDR1 SGHRS and CDR2 YFSETQ. CDR3 region: CASTIRQDYYGYTF. The CDR3 bases are TGCGCCAGCACTATACGACAGGACTACTATGGCTACACCTTC.

V is TRBV28 and J is TRBJ1-5; TRBD1 matches 7 bases. V was clipped by 6 bases and J by 0 bases; unmatched bases: 5. This CDR3 comprises 15 residues. The germline gives CDR1 MDHEN, CDR2 SYDVKM. The CDR3 here is CASSQGVLSNQPQHF. The CDR3 region has the DNA TGTGCCAGCAGCCAGGGGGTCCTTAGCAATCAGCCCCAGCATTTT.

The chain links TRBV10-3 to TRBJ2-1, with 9 bases lining up with TRBD1. Germline CDR1 ENHRY, CDR2 SYGVKD. The CDR3 extends over 15 amino acids. CDR3 region: CASKSGTGTYNEQFF. The CDR3 nucleotides are TGTGCATCTAAATCCGGGACAGGGACCTACAATGAGCAGTTCTTC.

Regarding this clone: Other DNA sequences from this sample encode an identical CDR3 as well. This chain connects TRBV19 to TRBJ1-5; D remains ambiguous. Looked up from germline, CDR1 is LNHDA and CDR2 is SQIVND (reference sequence). With 3 bases removed from V and 4 bases from J, the gap between germline ends came to 4 bases. The CDR3 sequence is 12 residues long. The CDR3 loop reads CASSIGNQPQHF. The CDR3 DNA sequence: TGTGCCAGTAGTATCGGGAATCAGCCCCAGCATTTT. Supplemented by reference TRBV19 and TRBJ1-5, the full variable domain reads DGGITQSPKYLFRKEGQNVTLSCEQNLNHDAMYWYRQDPGQGLRLIYYSQIVNDFQKGDIAEGYSVSREKKESFPLTVTSAQKNPTAFYLCASSIGNQPQHFGDGTRLSIL.

The chain has TRBV7-2 and TRBJ2-1; 9 bases are shared with TRBD2. The CDR3 contains 15 residues. V lost 0 bases and J lost 4; bases outside the gene matches: 1. Germline V CDR1 and CDR2: SGHTA, FQGNSA. CDR3 coding DNA: TGTGCCAGCAGCTTAGCGCGGGGGGGATACAATGAGCAGTTCTTC. It is translated as CASSLARGGYNEQFF.

V usage is TRBV30 and J usage is TRBJ2-1; 9 bases map to TRBD2. Looked up from germline, CDR1 is GTSNPN and CDR2 is SVGIG (reference sequence). This CDR3 has 15 residues. V lost 5 bases and J lost 1; bases outside the gene matches: 6. CDR3 bases: TGTGCCTGGGGGGTAGCGGGGGTGTCCTACAATGAGCAGTTCTTC. It specifies CAWGVAGVSYNEQFF.

This chain links TRBV14 with TRBJ2-3; 8 nucleotides align to TRBD2. Germline V gene data show CDR1 as SGHDN and CDR2 as FVKESK. The V gene end was trimmed by 4 bases and the J gene end by 1 base; junction bases not matched to a gene: 4. This CDR3 contains 15 residues. As DNA, the CDR3 is TGTGCCAGCAGCCCCGGGGGGGCCCGCACAGATACGCAGTATTTT. Protein sequence: CASSPGGARTDTQYF.

This clone was observed a few times. J is TRBJ1-2 and V is TRBV6-2 or TRBV6-3; possible D gene TRBD1, 6 bases. CDR3 length: 14 residues. CDR1 is MNHEY, CDR2 SVGEGT, per germline. V was shortened by 4 bases and J by 7 bases, with 16 bases between the two germline ends. CDR3 bases: TGTGCCAGCAGTTTGAAACAGGGATCTGGTGGCTACACCTTC. It is translated as CASSLKQGSGGYTF.

The chain links TRBV14 to TRBJ2-7, with 7 bases fitting TRBD1. V lost 4 bases and J lost 7; bases outside the gene matches: 10. The CDR3 has 14 residues. Germline V gene lookup returns CDR1 SGHDN and CDR2 FVKESK. CDR3 protein: CASSPRTGTQEQYF. CDR3 coding DNA: TGTGCCAGCAGCCCCCGGACAGGAACGCAGGAGCAGTACTTC.